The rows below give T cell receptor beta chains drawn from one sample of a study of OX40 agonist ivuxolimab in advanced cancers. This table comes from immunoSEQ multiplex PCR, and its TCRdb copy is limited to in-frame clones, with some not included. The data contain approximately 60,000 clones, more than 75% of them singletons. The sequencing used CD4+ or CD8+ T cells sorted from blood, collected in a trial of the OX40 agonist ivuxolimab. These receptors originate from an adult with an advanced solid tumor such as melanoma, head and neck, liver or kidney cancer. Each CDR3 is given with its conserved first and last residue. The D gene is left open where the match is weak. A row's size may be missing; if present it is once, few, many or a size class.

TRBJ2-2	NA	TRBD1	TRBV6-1	CASSGDRATTGELFF	TGTGCCAGCAGTGGCGACAGGGCTACCACCGGGGAGCTGTTTTTT
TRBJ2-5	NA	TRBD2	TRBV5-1	CASSFPLAGMEETQYF	TGCGCCAGCAGCTTCCCCTTAGCGGGAATGGAGGAGACCCAGTACTTC
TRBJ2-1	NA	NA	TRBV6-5	CASSPFREQFF	TGTGCCAGCAGCCCCTTCCGGGAGCAGTTCTTC
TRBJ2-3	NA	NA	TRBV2	CASSDRRTDTQYF	TGTGCCAGCAGTGACCGACGCACAGATACGCAGTATTTT
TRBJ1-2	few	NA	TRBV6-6	CASSYSTEHGYTF	TGTGCCAGCAGTTACTCCACGGAGCATGGCTACACCTTC
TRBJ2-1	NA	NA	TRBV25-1	CASLPKSSYNEQFF	TGTGCCAGCCTCCCAAAGAGCTCCTACAATGAGCAGTTCTTC
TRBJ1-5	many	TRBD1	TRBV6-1	CASSEGSGGNQPQHF	TGTGCCAGCAGTGAAGGGTCAGGGGGGAACCAGCCCCAGCATTTT
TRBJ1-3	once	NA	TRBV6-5	CASSRLEKGGNTIYF	TGTGCCAGCAGCCGCCTCGAAAAGGGTGGAAACACCATATATTTT
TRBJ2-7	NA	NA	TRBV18	CASSQTATYEQYF	TGTGCCAGCTCCCAGACAGCTACCTACGAGCAGTACTTC
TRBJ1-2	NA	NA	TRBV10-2	CATLGLAYGYTF	TGCGCCACACTCGGCCTAGCTTATGGCTACACCTTC
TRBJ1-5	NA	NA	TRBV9	CASRGANQPQHF	TGTGCCAGCCGAGGGGCCAATCAGCCCCAGCATTTT
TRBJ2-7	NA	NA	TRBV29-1	CTPLEGSSSYEQYF	TGCACCCCTCTGGAGGGCAGTAGCTCCTACGAGCAGTACTTC
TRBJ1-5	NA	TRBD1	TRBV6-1	CASSTGTGWDQPQHF	TGTGCCAGCAGTACCGGGACAGGGTGGGATCAGCCCCAGCATTTT
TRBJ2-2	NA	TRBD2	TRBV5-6	CASSLVLAGSLDTGELFF	TGTGCCAGCAGCTTGGTTTTAGCGGGGTCTTTGGACACCGGGGAGCTGTTTTTT
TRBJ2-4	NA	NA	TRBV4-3	CASSQADRDKNIQYF	TGCGCCAGCAGCCAAGCAGACCGGGACAAAAACATTCAGTACTTC
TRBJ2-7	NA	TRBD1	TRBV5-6	CASGRLDRVYEQYF	TGTGCCAGCGGTCGTTTGGACAGGGTCTACGAGCAGTACTTC
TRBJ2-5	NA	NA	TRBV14	CASSMAGLGETQYF	TGTGCCAGCAGCATGGCGGGACTGGGGGAGACCCAGTACTTC
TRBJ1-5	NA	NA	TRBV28	CASSFLRGGNQPQHF	TGTGCCAGCAGTTTTCTCCGCGGGGGCAATCAGCCCCAGCATTTT
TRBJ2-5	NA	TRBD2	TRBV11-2	CASSSGLAGTQYF	TGTGCCAGCAGCTCGGGACTAGCGGGAACTCAGTACTTC
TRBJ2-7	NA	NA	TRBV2	CASRSSYEQYF	TGTGCCAGCAGGAGCTCCTACGAGCAGTACTTC
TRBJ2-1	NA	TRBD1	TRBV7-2	CASSFAGQGYNEQFF	TGTGCCAGCAGCTTTGCGGGACAGGGCTACAATGAGCAGTTCTTC
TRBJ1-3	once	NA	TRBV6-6	CASSYLGGASGNTIYF	TGTGCCAGCAGTTACCTTGGGGGCGCCTCTGGAAACACCATATATTTT
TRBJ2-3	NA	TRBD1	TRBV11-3	CASSSGTGWTDTQYF	TGTGCCAGCAGCTCCGGGACAGGGTGGACAGATACGCAGTATTTT
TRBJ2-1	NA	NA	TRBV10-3	CAISESTGNEQFF	TGTGCCATCAGTGAGTCGACGGGGAATGAGCAGTTCTTC
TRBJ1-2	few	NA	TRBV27	CASSFRDGMGGYTF	TGTGCCAGCAGTTTCCGCGACGGGATGGGGGGCTACACCTTC
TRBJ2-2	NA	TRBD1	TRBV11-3	CASSVTYWGQGAGGELFF	TGTGCCAGCAGCGTCACCTATTGGGGACAGGGGGCCGGCGGGGAGCTGTTTTTT
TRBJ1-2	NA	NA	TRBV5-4	CASSLAGASGYTF	TGTGCCAGCAGCTTGGCAGGGGCCAGTGGCTACACCTTC
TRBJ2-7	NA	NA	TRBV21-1	CASSKAPGGLSYEQYF	TGTGCCAGCAGCAAAGCCCCTGGAGGACTCTCCTACGAGCAGTACTTC
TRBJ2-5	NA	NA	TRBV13	CASRHGYSQETQYF	TGTGCCAGCAGACACGGGTACAGCCAAGAGACCCAGTACTTC
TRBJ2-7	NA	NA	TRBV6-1	CASIVDLLSYEQYF	TGTGCCAGCATAGTCGACTTGCTGTCCTACGAGCAGTACTTC
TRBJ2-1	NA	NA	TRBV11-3	CASSTREGYGNEQFF	TGTGCCAGCAGCACTAGGGAAGGGTATGGCAATGAGCAGTTCTTC
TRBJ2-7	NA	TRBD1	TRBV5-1	CASSLSTGGYEQYF	TGCGCCAGCAGCCTCAGTACAGGGGGCTACGAGCAGTACTTC
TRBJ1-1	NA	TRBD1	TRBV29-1	CSVADRGPPKAFF	TGCAGCGTTGCCGACAGGGGACCCCCAAAAGCTTTCTTT